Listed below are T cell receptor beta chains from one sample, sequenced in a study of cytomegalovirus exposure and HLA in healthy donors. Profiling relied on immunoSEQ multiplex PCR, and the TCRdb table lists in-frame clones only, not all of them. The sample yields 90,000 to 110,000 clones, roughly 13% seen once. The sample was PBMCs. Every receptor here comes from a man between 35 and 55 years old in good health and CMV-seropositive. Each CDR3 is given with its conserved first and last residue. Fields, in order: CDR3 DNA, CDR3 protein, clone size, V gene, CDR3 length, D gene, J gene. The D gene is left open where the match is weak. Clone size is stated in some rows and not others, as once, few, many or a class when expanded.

DNA: TGCAGCGCGTCGAGTGGCGGGAACAATGAGCAGTTCTTC; CDR3: CSASSGGNNEQFF; size: few; V: TRBV29-1; length: 13; D: -; J: TRBJ2-1
DNA: TGTGCCAGCAGCTCGCGGACAGGGGGCTATGTGGAAGCTTTCTTT; CDR3: CASSSRTGGYVEAFF; size: few; V: TRBV5-4; length: 15; D: TRBD1; J: TRBJ1-1
DNA: TGTGCCAGCAGCTCAGCCTTAGCGGGAGACCCAGATACGCAGTATTTT; CDR3: CASSSALAGDPDTQYF; size: -; V: TRBV7-6; length: 16; D: TRBD2; J: TRBJ2-3
DNA: TGTGCCAGCAGTGAGCAGATGCGAAATTCGGGGCAGTACTTC; CDR3: CASSEQMRNSGQYF; size: -; V: TRBV2; length: 14; D: -; J: TRBJ2-7
DNA: TGTGCCTGGAGTGTACGGGGGAATCAGCCCCAGCATTTT; CDR3: CAWSVRGNQPQHF; size: -; V: TRBV30; length: 13; D: -; J: TRBJ1-5
DNA: TGTGCCAGTAGTATAGAAAGGGAGCACTATGGCTACACCTTC; CDR3: CASSIEREHYGYTF; size: -; V: TRBV19; length: 14; D: -; J: TRBJ1-2
DNA: TGTGCCATCAGTGAGAACAGGTTAGGGAATGAGCAGTTCTTC; CDR3: CAISENRLGNEQFF; size: -; V: TRBV10-3; length: 14; D: -; J: TRBJ2-1
DNA: TGCGCCAGCAGTAGTACGGTGCTAGATACGCAGTATTTT; CDR3: CASSSTVLDTQYF; size: -; V: TRBV5-1; length: 13; D: -; J: TRBJ2-3
DNA: TGTGCCAGCAGCCTTTTCACAGGGAATCTAATGAACACTGAAGCTTTCTTT; CDR3: CASSLFTGNLMNTEAFF; size: -; V: TRBV5-6; length: 17; D: -; J: TRBJ1-1
DNA: TGTGCCAGTAGTCTCTCGGGACAGGGTAACGCTGGAAACACCATATATTTT; CDR3: CASSLSGQGNAGNTIYF; size: few; V: TRBV19; length: 17; D: TRBD1; J: TRBJ1-3
DNA: TGCGCCAGCAGCTTGGAGTCTAGCGGGCAGGACGAGCAGTACTTC; CDR3: CASSLESSGQDEQYF; size: -; V: TRBV5-1; length: 15; D: TRBD2; J: TRBJ2-7
DNA: TGCGCCAGCAGTGAGTCGTCGAGGTCCACTGAAGCTTTCTTT; CDR3: CASSESSRSTEAFF; size: few; V: TRBV10-1; length: 14; D: -; J: TRBJ1-1
DNA: TGTGCCAGCAGTGAGCTGGGCACTTCTAATGAAAAACTGTTTTTT; CDR3: CASSELGTSNEKLFF; size: -; V: TRBV2; length: 15; D: -; J: TRBJ1-4
DNA: TGTGCCTGGAGTAAAGGACTAGCGGGAGGAGGGGCCCAGTACTTC; CDR3: CAWSKGLAGGGAQYF; size: -; V: TRBV30; length: 15; D: TRBD2; J: TRBJ2-5
DNA: TGTGCCAGCAACTCTCAGGGGAAGGGTGAAAAACTGTTTTTT; CDR3: CASNSQGKGEKLFF; size: -; V: TRBV27; length: 14; D: -; J: TRBJ1-4
DNA: TGTGCCAGCAGCTTGGACGGGAGGGCCCGGGAGCAGTACTTC; CDR3: CASSLDGRAREQYF; size: -; V: TRBV5-4; length: 14; D: TRBD2; J: TRBJ2-7
DNA: TGTGCCAGCAGCTTGACTAGTCCGACCTACGAGCAGTACTTC; CDR3: CASSLTSPTYEQYF; size: few; V: TRBV5-6; length: 14; D: -; J: TRBJ2-7
DNA: TGTGCCAGTAGCTCGGGACTAGCGGGAGGGACTGAGCAGTTCTTC; CDR3: CASSSGLAGGTEQFF; size: -; V: TRBV19; length: 15; D: TRBD2; J: TRBJ2-1
DNA: TGTGCCAGTAGTATATACGGGGGCTCCTACAATGAGCAGTTCTTC; CDR3: CASSIYGGSYNEQFF; size: -; V: TRBV19; length: 15; D: -; J: TRBJ2-1
DNA: TGCGCCAGCAGCGGGACGGACAGGGGGCTGGGTATTAACTATGGCTACACCTTC; CDR3: CASSGTDRGLGINYGYTF; size: few; V: TRBV5-1; length: 18; D: TRBD1; J: TRBJ1-2
DNA: TGTGCCAGCAGCCAGGGGGTTCGAGGCAATCAGCCCCAGCATTTT; CDR3: CASSQGVRGNQPQHF; size: -; V: TRBV9; length: 15; D: TRBD1; J: TRBJ1-5
DNA: TGTGCCAGCAGCTTAAAGCGGAACACCGGGGAGCTGTTTTTT; CDR3: CASSLKRNTGELFF; size: -; V: TRBV11-2; length: 14; D: -; J: TRBJ2-2
DNA: TGTGCCAGCAGCGGGGGCCGCGGCGGGGGTTCGGACGAGCAGTACTTC; CDR3: CASSGGRGGGSDEQYF; size: few; V: TRBV7-2; length: 16; D: -; J: TRBJ2-7
DNA: TGTGCCAGCAGTTTGGGAGGGAAAAATTATGGCTACACCTTC; CDR3: CASSLGGKNYGYTF; size: -; V: TRBV28; length: 14; D: -; J: TRBJ1-2
DNA: TGTGCCAGCAGTCTAACAGGGGTCGGCACCGGGGAGCTGTTTTTT; CDR3: CASSLTGVGTGELFF; size: -; V: TRBV7-3; length: 15; D: TRBD1; J: TRBJ2-2
DNA: TGTGCCAGCAGCACCGACAGCCCCTATTGGGCTTTCTTT; CDR3: CASSTDSPYWAFF; size: few; V: TRBV7-2; length: 13; D: -; J: TRBJ1-1
DNA: TGTGCCAGCAGTTTACGACCCCAAGGGGGCTATGGCTACACCTTC; CDR3: CASSLRPQGGYGYTF; size: few; V: TRBV27; length: 15; D: -; J: TRBJ1-2
DNA: TGTGCCAGCCTCTCAAGCGGGATGGCCTTAAACAATGAGCAGTTCTTC; CDR3: CASLSSGMALNNEQFF; size: few; V: TRBV2; length: 16; D: TRBD2; J: TRBJ2-1
DNA: TGTGCCTGGAGTTCCCGCGCAAGTTCTGGAAACACCATATATTTT; CDR3: CAWSSRASSGNTIYF; size: -; V: TRBV30; length: 15; D: -; J: TRBJ1-3
DNA: TGTGCTAGCAGCTCCGCAGGGATCTCTGGGGCCAACGTCCTGACTTTC; CDR3: CASSSAGISGANVLTF; size: few; V: TRBV7-7; length: 16; D: -; J: TRBJ2-6
DNA: TGTGCCAGCAGTGACGAGAAAGCGTCTGGGGCCAACGTCCTGACTTTC; CDR3: CASSDEKASGANVLTF; size: -; V: TRBV6-1; length: 16; D: -; J: TRBJ2-6
DNA: TGTGCCAGCAGAACGGGACTAGCGGTGAAGGGAGATACGCAGTATTTT; CDR3: CASRTGLAVKGDTQYF; size: -; V: TRBV7-9; length: 16; D: TRBD2; J: TRBJ2-3